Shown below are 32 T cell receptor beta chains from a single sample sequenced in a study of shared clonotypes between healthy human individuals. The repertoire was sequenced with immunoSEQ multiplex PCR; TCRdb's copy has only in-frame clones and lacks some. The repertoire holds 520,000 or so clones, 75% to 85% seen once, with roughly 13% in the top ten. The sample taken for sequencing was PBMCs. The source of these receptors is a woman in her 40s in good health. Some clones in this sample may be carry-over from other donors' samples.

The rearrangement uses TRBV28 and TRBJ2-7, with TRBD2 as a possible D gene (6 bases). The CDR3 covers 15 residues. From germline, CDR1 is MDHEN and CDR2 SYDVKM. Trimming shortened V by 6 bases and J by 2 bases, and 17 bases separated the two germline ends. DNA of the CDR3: TGTGCCAGCAGCAATACGGCGGACTATCCCTACGAGCAGTACTTC. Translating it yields CASSNTADYPYEQYF.

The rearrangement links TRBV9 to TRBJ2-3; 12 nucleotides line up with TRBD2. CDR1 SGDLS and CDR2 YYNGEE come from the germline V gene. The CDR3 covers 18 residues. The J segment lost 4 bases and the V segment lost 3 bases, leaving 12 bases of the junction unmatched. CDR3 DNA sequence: TGTGCCAGCAGCGCGGGACTAGCGGGCCCCGAGAGGGCAGATACGCAGTATTTT. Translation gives CASSAGLAGPERADTQYF.

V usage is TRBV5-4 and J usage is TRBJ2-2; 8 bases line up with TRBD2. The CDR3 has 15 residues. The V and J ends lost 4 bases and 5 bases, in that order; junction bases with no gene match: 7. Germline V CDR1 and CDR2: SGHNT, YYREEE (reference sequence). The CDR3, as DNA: TGTGCCAGCAGCGGAGGACTAGCTTCAACCGGGGAGCTGTTTTTT. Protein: CASSGGLASTGELFF.

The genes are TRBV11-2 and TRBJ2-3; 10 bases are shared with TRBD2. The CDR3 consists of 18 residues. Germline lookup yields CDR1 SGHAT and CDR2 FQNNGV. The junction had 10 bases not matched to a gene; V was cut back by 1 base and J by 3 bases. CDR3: CASSLGRLAGVKTDTQYF. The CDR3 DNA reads TGTGCCAGCAGCTTAGGTCGGCTAGCGGGAGTGAAAACAGATACGCAGTATTTT.

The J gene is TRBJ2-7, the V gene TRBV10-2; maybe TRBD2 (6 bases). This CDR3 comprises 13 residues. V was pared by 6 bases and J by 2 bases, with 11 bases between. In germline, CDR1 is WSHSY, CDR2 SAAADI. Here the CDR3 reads CASRGDSTYEQYF. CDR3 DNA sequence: TGCGCCAGCAGGGGGGACTCCACCTACGAGCAGTACTTC.

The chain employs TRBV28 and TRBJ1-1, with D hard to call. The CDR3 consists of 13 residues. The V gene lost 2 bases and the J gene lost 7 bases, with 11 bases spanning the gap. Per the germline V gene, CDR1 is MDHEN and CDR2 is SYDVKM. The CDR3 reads CASSLRPIGEAFF. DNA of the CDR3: TGTGCCAGCAGTTTACGTCCCATCGGTGAAGCTTTCTTT.

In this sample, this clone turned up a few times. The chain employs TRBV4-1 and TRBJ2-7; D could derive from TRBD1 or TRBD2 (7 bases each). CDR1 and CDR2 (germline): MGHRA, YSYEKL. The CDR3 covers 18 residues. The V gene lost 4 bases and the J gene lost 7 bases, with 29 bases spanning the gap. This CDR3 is CASSPRGGLSQLLREQYF. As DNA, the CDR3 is TGCGCCAGCAGCCCCAGGGGGGGACTTTCCCAGCTTTTGAGGGAGCAGTACTTC.

The CDR3 DNA is TGTGCCACCAGTACGGGGGGAAGGGGCGGCGGCGAACAGTACTTC. Its translation is CATSTGGRGGGEQYF. This sequence joins TRBV15 and TRBJ2-7; 7 bases fit TRBD2. CDR1 LNHNV and CDR2 YYDKDF come from the germline V gene (reference sequence). There are 15 residues in the CDR3. V shed 6 bases, J shed 10 bases, and the junction held 18 bases outside the gene matches.

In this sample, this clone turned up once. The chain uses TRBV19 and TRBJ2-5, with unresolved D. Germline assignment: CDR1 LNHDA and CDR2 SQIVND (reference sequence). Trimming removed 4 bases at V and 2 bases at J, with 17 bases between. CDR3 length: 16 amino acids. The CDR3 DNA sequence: TGTGCCAGTAGTAGAGGAAGGGTAAACGGGCAAGAGACCCAGTACTTC. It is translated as CASSRGRVNGQETQYF.

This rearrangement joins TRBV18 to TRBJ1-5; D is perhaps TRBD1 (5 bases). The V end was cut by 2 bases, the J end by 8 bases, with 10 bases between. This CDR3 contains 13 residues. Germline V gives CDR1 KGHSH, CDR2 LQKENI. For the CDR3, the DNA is TGTGCCAGCTCACCAGGCAGGGTTGAGCCCCAGCATTTT. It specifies CASSPGRVEPQHF.

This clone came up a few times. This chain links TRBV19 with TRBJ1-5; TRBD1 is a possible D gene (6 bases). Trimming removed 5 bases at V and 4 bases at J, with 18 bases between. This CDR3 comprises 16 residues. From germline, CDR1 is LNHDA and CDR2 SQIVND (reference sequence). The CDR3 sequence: CASSVSQGVPNQPQHF. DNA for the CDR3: TGTGCCAGTAGTGTTTCACAGGGAGTCCCTAATCAGCCCCAGCATTTT.

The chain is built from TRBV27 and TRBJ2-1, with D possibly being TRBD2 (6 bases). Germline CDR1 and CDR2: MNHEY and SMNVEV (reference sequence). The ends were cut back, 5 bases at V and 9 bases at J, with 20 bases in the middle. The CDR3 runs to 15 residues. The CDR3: CASSPRGLASAEQFF. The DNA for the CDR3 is TGTGCCAGCAGTCCCCGGGGCCTAGCGTCGGCTGAGCAGTTCTTC.

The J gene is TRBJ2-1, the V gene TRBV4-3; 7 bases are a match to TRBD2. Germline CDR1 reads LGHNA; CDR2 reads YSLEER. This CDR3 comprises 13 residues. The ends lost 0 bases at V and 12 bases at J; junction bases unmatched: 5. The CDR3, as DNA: TGCGCCAGCAGCCAAGATCTGCAGCGGGGGCAGTTCTTC. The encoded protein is CASSQDLQRGQFF.

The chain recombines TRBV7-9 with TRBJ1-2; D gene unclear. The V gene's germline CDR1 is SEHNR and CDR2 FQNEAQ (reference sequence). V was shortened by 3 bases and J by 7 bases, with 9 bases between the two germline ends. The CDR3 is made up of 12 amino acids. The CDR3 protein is CASSFAGGGYTF. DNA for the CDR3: TGTGCCAGCAGCTTTGCAGGTGGTGGCTACACCTTC. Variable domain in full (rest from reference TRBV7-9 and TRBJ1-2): DTGVSQNPRHKITKRGQNVTFRCDPISEHNRLYWYRQTLGQGPEFLTYFQNEAQLEKSRLLSDRFSAERPKGSFSTLEIQRTEQGDSAMYLCASSFAGGGYTFGSGTRLTVV.

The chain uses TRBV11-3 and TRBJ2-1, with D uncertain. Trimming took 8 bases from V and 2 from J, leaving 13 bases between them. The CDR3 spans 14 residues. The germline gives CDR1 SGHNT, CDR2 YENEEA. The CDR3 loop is CASSPFGAYNEQFF. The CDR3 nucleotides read TGTGCCAGCTCCCCTTTTGGAGCCTACAATGAGCAGTTCTTC.

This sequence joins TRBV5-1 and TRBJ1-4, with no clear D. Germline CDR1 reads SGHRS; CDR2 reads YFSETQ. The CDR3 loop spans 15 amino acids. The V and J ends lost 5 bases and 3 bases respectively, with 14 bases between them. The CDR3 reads CASRRDPQSNEKLFF. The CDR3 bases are TGCGCCAGCAGGCGAGACCCTCAGTCTAATGAAAAACTGTTTTTT. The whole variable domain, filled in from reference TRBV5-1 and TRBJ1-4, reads KAGVTQTPRYLIKTRGQQVTLSCSPISGHRSVSWYQQTPGQGLQFLFEYFSETQRNKGNFPGRFSGRQFSNSRSEMNVSTLELGDSALYLCASRRDPQSNEKLFFGSGTQLSVL.

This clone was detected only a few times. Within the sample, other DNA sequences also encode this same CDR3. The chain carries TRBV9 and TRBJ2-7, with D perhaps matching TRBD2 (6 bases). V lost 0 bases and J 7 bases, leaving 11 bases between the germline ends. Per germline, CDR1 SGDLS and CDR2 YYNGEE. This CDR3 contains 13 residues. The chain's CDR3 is CASSVGGGGEQYF. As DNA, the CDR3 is TGTGCCAGCAGCGTAGGAGGTGGGGGGGAGCAGTACTTC.

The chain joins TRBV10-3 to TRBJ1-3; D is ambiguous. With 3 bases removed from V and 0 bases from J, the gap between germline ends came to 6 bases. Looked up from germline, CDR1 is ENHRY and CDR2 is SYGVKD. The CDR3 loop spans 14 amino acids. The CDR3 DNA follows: TGTGCCATCAGTGACGGCCGCTCTGGAAACACCATATATTTT. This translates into CAISDGRSGNTIYF.

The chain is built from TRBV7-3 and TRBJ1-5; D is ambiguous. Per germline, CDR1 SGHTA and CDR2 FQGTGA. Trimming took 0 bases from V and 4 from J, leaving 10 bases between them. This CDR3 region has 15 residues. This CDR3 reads CASSLTGDGNQPQHF. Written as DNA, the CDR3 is TGTGCCAGCAGCTTAACTGGGGATGGGAATCAGCCCCAGCATTTT.

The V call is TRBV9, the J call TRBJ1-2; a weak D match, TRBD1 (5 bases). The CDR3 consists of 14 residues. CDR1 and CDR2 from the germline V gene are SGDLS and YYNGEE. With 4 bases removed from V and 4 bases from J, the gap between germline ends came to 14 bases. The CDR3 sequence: CASSRDRSAYGYTF. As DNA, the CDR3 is TGTGCCAGCAGCAGGGACCGATCGGCCTATGGCTACACCTTC.

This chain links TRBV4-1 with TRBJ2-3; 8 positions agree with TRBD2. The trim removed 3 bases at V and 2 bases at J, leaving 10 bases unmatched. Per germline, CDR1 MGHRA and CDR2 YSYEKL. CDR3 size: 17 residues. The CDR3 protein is CASSQRGAGDPTDTQYF. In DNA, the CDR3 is TGCGCCAGCAGCCAGAGAGGAGCGGGAGATCCCACAGATACGCAGTATTTT.

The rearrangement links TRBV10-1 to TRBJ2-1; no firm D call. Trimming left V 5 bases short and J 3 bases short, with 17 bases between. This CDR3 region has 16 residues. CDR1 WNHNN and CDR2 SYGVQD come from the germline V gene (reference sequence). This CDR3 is CASSSSRGPYYNEQFF. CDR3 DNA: TGCGCCAGCAGTTCCTCTAGAGGACCCTACTACAATGAGCAGTTCTTC.

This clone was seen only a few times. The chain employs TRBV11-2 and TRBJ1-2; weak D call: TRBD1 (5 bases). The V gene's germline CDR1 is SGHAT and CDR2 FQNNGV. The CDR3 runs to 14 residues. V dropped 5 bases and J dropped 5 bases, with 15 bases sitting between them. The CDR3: CASSQEQGDYGYTF. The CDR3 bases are TGTGCCAGCAGCCAGGAGCAGGGAGATTATGGCTACACCTTC.

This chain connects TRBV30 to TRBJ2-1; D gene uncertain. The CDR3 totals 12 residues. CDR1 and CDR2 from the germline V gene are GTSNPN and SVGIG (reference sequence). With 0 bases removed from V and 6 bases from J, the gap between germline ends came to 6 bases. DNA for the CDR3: TGTGCCTGGAGTGTATATGGCAATGAGCAGTTCTTC. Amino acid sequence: CAWSVYGNEQFF.

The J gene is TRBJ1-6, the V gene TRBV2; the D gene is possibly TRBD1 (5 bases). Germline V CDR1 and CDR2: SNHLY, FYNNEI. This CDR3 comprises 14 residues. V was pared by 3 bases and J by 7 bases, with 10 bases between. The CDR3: CASSDWGPNSPLHF. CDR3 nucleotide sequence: TGTGCCAGCAGTGATTGGGGCCCCAATTCACCCCTCCACTTT.

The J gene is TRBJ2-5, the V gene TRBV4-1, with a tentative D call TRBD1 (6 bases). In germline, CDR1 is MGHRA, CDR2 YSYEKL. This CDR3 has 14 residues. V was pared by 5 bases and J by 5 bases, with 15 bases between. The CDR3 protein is CASSSARGRETQYF. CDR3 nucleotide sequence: TGCGCCAGCAGCTCAGCCAGGGGCCGGGAGACCCAGTACTTC.

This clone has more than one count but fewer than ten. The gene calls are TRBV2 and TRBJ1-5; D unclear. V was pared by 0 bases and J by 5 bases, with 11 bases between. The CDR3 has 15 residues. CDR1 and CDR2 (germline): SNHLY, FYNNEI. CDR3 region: CASSEALRNYQPQHF. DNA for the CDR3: TGTGCCAGCAGTGAAGCGCTTCGCAATTATCAGCCCCAGCATTTT.

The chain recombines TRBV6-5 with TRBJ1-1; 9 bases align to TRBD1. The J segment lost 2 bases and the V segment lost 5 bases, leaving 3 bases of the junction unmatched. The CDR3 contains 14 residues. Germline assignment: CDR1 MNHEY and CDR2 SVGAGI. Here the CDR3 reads CASSRDRANTEAFF. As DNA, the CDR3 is TGTGCCAGCAGTCGGGACAGGGCTAACACTGAAGCTTTCTTT.

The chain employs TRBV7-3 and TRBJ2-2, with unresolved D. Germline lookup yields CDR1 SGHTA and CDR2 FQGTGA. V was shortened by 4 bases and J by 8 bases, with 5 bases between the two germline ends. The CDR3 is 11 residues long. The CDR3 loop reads CASSSGGELFF. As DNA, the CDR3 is TGTGCCAGCAGCTCCGGTGGGGAGCTGTTTTTT.

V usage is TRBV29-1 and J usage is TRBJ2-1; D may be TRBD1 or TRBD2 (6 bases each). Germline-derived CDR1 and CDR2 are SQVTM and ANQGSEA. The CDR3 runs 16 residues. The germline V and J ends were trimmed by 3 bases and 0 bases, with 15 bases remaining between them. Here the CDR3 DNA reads TGCAGCGTTGAGACCGGGGGCGGGGACTCCTACAATGAGCAGTTCTTC. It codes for CSVETGGGDSYNEQFF.

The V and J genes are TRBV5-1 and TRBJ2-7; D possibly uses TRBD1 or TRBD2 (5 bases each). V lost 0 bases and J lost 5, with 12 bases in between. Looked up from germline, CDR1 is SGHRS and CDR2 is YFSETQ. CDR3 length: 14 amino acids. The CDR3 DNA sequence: TGCGCCAGCAGCTTGGTCGGGACGTCGGACGAGCAGTACTTC. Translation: CASSLVGTSDEQYF.

CDR3 protein: CASSQGLAGVETGELFF. The CDR3 bases are TGTGCCAGCAGCCAAGGACTAGCGGGAGTCGAGACCGGGGAGCTGTTTTTT. This chain joins TRBV11-3 and TRBJ2-2; 13 bases are shared with TRBD2. The CDR3 is 17 residues long. In germline, CDR1 is SGHNT, CDR2 YENEEA. V trimming: 5 bases; J trimming: 5 bases; junction bases outside the gene matches: 8.